These 14 T cell receptor beta chains originate from one sample sequenced in a study of cytomegalovirus exposure and HLA in healthy donors. The PCR ran on 60 Vbeta and 13 Jbeta primers. Profiling relied on immunoSEQ multiplex PCR, and the TCRdb table lists in-frame clones only, not all of them. The table shows under 300,000 clones, with around four fifths occurring only once. The sequenced sample consisted of PBMCs. The receptors stem from a woman between 40 and 55 years old in good health and CMV-seropositive.

This clone was detected only once. The chain couples TRBV7-3 to TRBJ1-1; no definite D call. V was shortened by 2 bases and J by 0 bases, with 4 bases between the two germline ends. Germline V CDR1 and CDR2: SGHTA, FQGTGA. The CDR3 contains 13 residues. Here the CDR3 DNA reads TGTGCCAGCAGCTTAGGCATGAACACTGAAGCTTTCTTT. It yields the protein CASSLGMNTEAFF.

The chain employs TRBV6-1 and TRBJ2-5; 7 bases align to TRBD2. The trim removed 2 bases at V and 5 bases at J, leaving 8 bases unmatched. CDR1 and CDR2 (germline): MNHNS, SASEGT. The CDR3 sequence is 15 residues long. In nucleotides, the CDR3 is TGTGCCAGCAGTGAATGGAGGGAGGGCCGGGAGACCCAGTACTTC. Its translation is CASSEWREGRETQYF.

The chain links TRBV6-6 to TRBJ1-2; TRBD1 matches 8 bases. The germline gives CDR1 MNHNY, CDR2 SVGAGI (reference sequence). The CDR3 extends over 16 amino acids. Unmatched junction bases numbered 14, after V lost 4 bases and J lost 7 bases. The CDR3 loop is CASSSSHGTGFSGYTF. CDR3 sequence (DNA): TGTGCCAGCAGTTCCTCCCATGGGACAGGCTTTTCTGGCTACACCTTC.

The gene calls are TRBV7-3 and TRBJ2-1; 11 bases line up with TRBD2. V lost 5 bases and J lost 10; bases outside the gene matches: 13. The CDR3 covers 16 residues. Germline assignment: CDR1 SGHTA and CDR2 FQGTGA. CDR3 in amino acids: CASSPSLTSGIGEQFF. CDR3 bases: TGTGCCAGCAGCCCCTCCTTGACTAGCGGGATTGGCGAGCAGTTCTTC.

The chain is built from TRBV30 and TRBJ1-3; tentatively, D is TRBD1 (5 bases). The CDR3 runs to 15 residues. Germline lookup yields CDR1 GTSNPN and CDR2 SVGIG (reference sequence). V lost 4 bases, J lost 1 base, and 14 bases lay in between. CDR3 amino acids: CAWTQPTGSGNTIYF. The CDR3 coding sequence is TGTGCCTGGACCCAACCCACAGGATCTGGAAACACCATATATTTT.

J is TRBJ2-3 and V is TRBV18, with D tentatively TRBD2 (6 bases). The germline V gene has CDR1 KGHSH and CDR2 LQKENI. V was shortened by 1 base and J by 3 bases, with 14 bases between the two germline ends. The length of the CDR3 is 16 residues. The CDR3 DNA reads as TGTGCCAGCTCACCACGGGACGGGACTTCGACAGATACGCAGTATTTT. Its protein is CASSPRDGTSTDTQYF.

The V and J genes are TRBV29-1 and TRBJ2-7, with TRBD1 identical over 11 bases. The CDR3 length is 12 residues. Germline V gene lookup returns CDR1 SQVTM and CDR2 ANQGSEA. V trimming: 7 bases; J trimming: 7 bases; junction bases outside the gene matches: 6. This CDR3 reads CSAGQGAGEQYF. CDR3 in DNA: TGCAGCGCTGGACAGGGGGCTGGTGAGCAGTACTTC.

The V call is TRBV25-1, the J call TRBJ1-1, with 7 nucleotides matching TRBD1. Germline V gene data show CDR1 as MGHDK and CDR2 as SYGVNS. The CDR3 extends over 14 amino acids. Trimming took 2 bases from V and 6 from J; bases not matched to a gene: 6. This CDR3 reads CASSENRGRAEAFF. The CDR3, as DNA: TGTGCCAGCAGTGAAAACAGGGGAAGGGCTGAAGCTTTCTTT.

The gene calls are TRBV4-3 and TRBJ2-1, with 7 bases lining up with TRBD2. V was pared by 0 bases and J by 0 bases, with 8 bases of the junction left unmatched. Germline V gene data show CDR1 as LGHNA and CDR2 as YSLEER. The CDR3 sequence is 18 residues long. CDR3 DNA: TGCGCCAGCAGCCAAGATAGGCTAGCGGCCTTCTCCTACAATGAGCAGTTCTTC. Protein: CASSQDRLAAFSYNEQFF.

The chain employs TRBV20-1 and TRBJ2-7; D is perhaps TRBD2 (6 bases). The length of the CDR3 is 11 residues. Trimming pared 4 bases from V and 4 bases from J, leaving 8 bases between. The germline V gene has CDR1 DFQATT and CDR2 SNEGSKA (reference sequence). DNA of the CDR3: TGCAGTGCTACCGCGGGATACGAGCAGTACTTC. This codes for CSATAGYEQYF.

This chain uses TRBV11-3 with TRBJ2-1; D not resolved. Germline-derived CDR1 and CDR2 are SGHNT and YENEEA. The V gene lost 0 bases and the J gene lost 14 bases, with 14 bases spanning the gap. The CDR3 spans 13 residues. CDR3 DNA: TGTGCCAGCAGCTTAGAGGCCCGAACGTTTGAGTTCTTC. It encodes CASSLEARTFEFF.

The chain combines TRBV2 with TRBJ2-7; 10 bases are shared with TRBD2. CDR3 size: 15 residues. After removal of 5 bases from V and 4 bases from J, the junction contained 8 bases not matched to a gene. CDR1 is SNHLY, CDR2 FYNNEI, per germline. CDR3 DNA sequence: TGTGCCAGCAGTTTTCTAGCGGGGGCGTCTTACGAGCAGTACTTC. Translated, it gives CASSFLAGASYEQYF.

J is TRBJ1-2 and V is TRBV11-1, with D uncertain. Per the germline V gene, CDR1 is SGHAT and CDR2 is FQDESV (reference sequence). CDR3 length equals 14 residues. V shed 3 bases and J shed 4 bases, with 12 bases lying between them. CDR3 nucleotide sequence: TGTGCCAGCAGCTTGGCCCCAGAGGGCTATGGCTACACCTTC. It specifies CASSLAPEGYGYTF.

The chain employs TRBV7-6 and TRBJ2-7, with a possible D match to TRBD1 (6 bases). Per the germline V gene, CDR1 is SGHVS and CDR2 is FNYEAQ. CDR3 length: 16 residues. Trimming stripped 1 base from V and 2 bases from J, with 15 bases between. For the CDR3, the DNA is TGTGCCAGCAGCTTAGTGCCCTCGGACAGAGCCTACGAGCAGTACTTC. This sequence encodes CASSLVPSDRAYEQYF.